This T cell receptor beta chain appears in the sequencing data of a study of cytomegalovirus exposure and HLA in healthy donors. This CDR3 region has 17 residues. Trimming took off 3 bases at V and 3 bases at J, with 18 bases between the two ends. Germline V gene sequence: CDR1 MDHEN, CDR2 SYDVKM. The PCR used 60 Vbeta and 13 Jbeta primers. Assay used: immunoSEQ multiplex PCR; TCRdb lists only in-frame clones, some missing. The sample shows roughly 150,000 clones, 60% to 85% of them seen only once. The sequencing input was PBMCs. The receptor was derived from a man aged 40-55 years in good health and CMV-seropositive. The chain joins TRBV28 to TRBJ2-4; weak D call: TRBD2 (5 bases). CDR3 loop: CASSLREIAFGKNIQYF. DNA for the CDR3: TGTGCCAGCAGTTTGAGGGAAATAGCATTTGGCAAAAACATTCAGTACTTC. The full variable domain, with the rest looked up from reference TRBV28 and TRBJ2-4, is DVKVTQSSRYLVKRTGEKVFLECVQDMDHENMFWYRQDPGLGLRLIYFSYDVKMKEKGDIPEGYSVSREKKERFSLILESASTNQTSMYLCASSLREIAFGKNIQYFGAGTRLSVL.